One and the same sample provided the 3 T cell receptor beta chains below, sequenced in a study of OX40 agonist ivuxolimab in advanced cancers. Sequencing used immunoSEQ multiplex PCR; TCRdb keeps in-frame clones, though not all of them. This repertoire shows about 93,000 clones, 90% to 95% found once; its top ten account for 2.6%. This sample comprised CD4+ or CD8+ T cells sorted from blood, obtained in a trial of the OX40 agonist ivuxolimab. The source is an adult with an advanced solid tumor such as melanoma, head and neck, liver or kidney cancer.

To note about this clone: One end of the junction does not line up with germline, which may come from a read error. V usage is TRBV2 and J usage is TRBJ2-3, with a weak D call TRBD2 (6 bases). This CDR3 is 10 amino acids long. Germline values: CDR1 SNHLY, CDR2 FYNNEI. The CDR3 coding sequence is TGTGCCAGCAGCGGGGACTCCGTCTTTTTT. As protein: CASSGDSVFF.

DNA for the CDR3: TGTGCCAGCAGCCGACGAACAGGGTGGTATGAGCAGTTCTTC. Translation: CASSRRTGWYEQFF. This sequence joins TRBV9 and TRBJ2-1, with D tentatively TRBD1 (6 bases). The germline V gene encodes CDR1 SGDLS and CDR2 YYNGEE. Trimming shortened V by 4 bases and J by 8 bases, and 16 bases separated the two germline ends. This CDR3 is 14 amino acids long.

This rearrangement joins TRBV13 to TRBJ1-1; the D gene is possibly TRBD1 (5 bases). CDR3 length: 14 residues. Trimming shortened V by 2 bases and J by 8 bases, and 15 bases separated the two germline ends. Germline V CDR1 and CDR2: PRHDT, FYEKMQ (reference sequence). CDR3 in DNA: TGTGCCAGCAGCTTACCCGGGACGGGTGTGGAAGCTTTCTTT. The encoded protein is CASSLPGTGVEAFF.